This T cell receptor beta chain appears in the sequencing data of a study of shared clonotypes between healthy human individuals. In the study overall: A couple of women and a few men aged 18 to 49 served as donors. Study findings and constraints: Only blood was sampled, and tissue TCR repertoires likely differ from blood ones.

As regards this clone: What it recognizes is unknown.

Assay: immunoSEQ multiplex PCR; the TCRdb copy retains only in-frame clones and omits some. Altogether about 490,000 clones are present, around 80% being singletons, with the ten largest covering roughly 12%. The germline V and J ends were trimmed by 3 bases and 7 bases, with 15 bases remaining between them. Per germline, CDR1 SGHTA and CDR2 FQGTGA. There are 14 residues in the CDR3. This clonotype originated in a woman in her 40s in good health. Some clones in this sample may be carry-over from other donors' samples. The V gene is TRBV7-3, the J gene TRBJ2-5; D is possibly TRBD1 (7 bases). Sequencing input: PBMCs. CDR3 sequence: CASSFPQGGGTQYF. Written as DNA, the CDR3 is TGTGCCAGCAGCTTCCCGCAGGGGGGAGGGACCCAGTACTTC.